These 25 T cell receptor beta chains share one sample of origin, sequenced in a study of blood T cell repertoires in COVID-19. Profiling relied on immunoSEQ multiplex PCR, and the TCRdb table lists in-frame clones only, not all of them. This sample has approximately 180,000 clones, with approximately 90% found just once. The source material was peripheral blood. All receptors derive from a woman between 45 and 65 years old with acute or convalescent COVID-19.

V gene TRBV2 combines with J gene TRBJ1-5, with TRBD1 as a possible D gene (5 bases). CDR3 length equals 15 residues. Trimming shortened V by 6 bases and J by 0 bases, and 12 bases separated the two germline ends. Germline V gene sequence: CDR1 SNHLY, CDR2 FYNNEI. This CDR3 is CASRYGHNSNQPQHF. As DNA, the CDR3 is TGTGCCAGCAGGTACGGACATAATAGCAATCAGCCCCAGCATTTT.

This clone was seen once. The gene calls are TRBV29-1 and TRBJ2-1, with a weak D call TRBD2 (6 bases). The CDR3 contains 15 residues. Germline V CDR1 and CDR2: SQVTM, ANQGSEA. Deletions cut 2 bases from V and 8 bases from J, with 19 bases between. CDR3: CSVERLEGMTDEQFF. The DNA of the CDR3 is TGCAGCGTTGAAAGGTTGGAGGGGATGACCGATGAGCAGTTCTTC.

This sequence joins TRBV14 and TRBJ2-3; D is perhaps TRBD2 (6 bases). Germline-derived CDR1 and CDR2 are SGHDN and FVKESK. Trimming left V 6 bases short and J 4 bases short, with 17 bases between. The CDR3 is made up of 15 amino acids. This CDR3 reads CASSPLGGESDTQYF. The CDR3 DNA reads TGTGCCAGCAGTCCCCTGGGCGGGGAATCAGATACGCAGTATTTT.

The rearrangement links TRBV5-1 to TRBJ2-3, with 11 bases matching TRBD2. The CDR3 is 16 residues long. Germline CDR1 and CDR2: SGHRS and YFSETQ. With 4 bases clipped from V and 3 bases from J, the junction kept 7 bases outside the gene matches. This chain's CDR3 is CASSALLAGETDTQYF. In nucleotides, the CDR3 is TGCGCCAGCAGCGCCCTACTAGCGGGGGAGACAGATACGCAGTATTTT.

This clone was seen once. The rearrangement links TRBV30 to TRBJ1-2; D gene ambiguous. The germline V gene encodes CDR1 GTSNPN and CDR2 SVGIG (reference sequence). V gave up 1 base and J gave up 4 bases, with 13 bases separating them. This CDR3 is built from 14 residues. CDR3 nucleotides: TGTGCCTGGAGTGCCCCGACTGCTACCTATGGCTACACCTTC. It codes for CAWSAPTATYGYTF.

The rearrangement joins TRBV20-1 to TRBJ2-5, with TRBD2 matching over 7 bases. The germline V gene has CDR1 DFQATT and CDR2 SNEGSKA (reference sequence). The CDR3 spans 14 residues. The junction had 6 bases not matched to a gene; V was cut back by 3 bases and J by 2 bases. The CDR3 DNA reads as TGCAGTGCTAGTGGGGGACTATTACAAGAGACCCAGTACTTC. Translating it yields CSASGGLLQETQYF.

The V and J genes are TRBV27 and TRBJ1-2, with 9 bases fitting TRBD1. Losses at the gene ends were 3 bases for V and 1 base for J; bases not matched to a gene: 12. Per the germline V gene, CDR1 is MNHEY and CDR2 is SMNVEV (reference sequence). The CDR3 covers 18 residues. CDR3 bases: TGTGCCAGCAGTTTCGTGGACAGGGGAAGTTCGCTTAACTATGGCTACACCTTC. It specifies CASSFVDRGSSLNYGYTF.

V usage is TRBV27 and J usage is TRBJ2-1; 15 positions match TRBD2. Germline values: CDR1 MNHEY, CDR2 SMNVEV (reference sequence). J gave up 6 bases and V 5 bases, and 5 bases lay outside the gene matches. This CDR3 comprises 16 residues. The CDR3 loop is CASSLRGLAGGNEQFF. The DNA for the CDR3 is TGTGCCAGCAGTCTCCGGGGACTAGCGGGGGGCAATGAGCAGTTCTTC.

The V and J genes are TRBV5-1 and TRBJ1-1; a possible D gene is TRBD1 (6 bases). CDR3 length equals 13 residues. Trimming stripped 10 bases from V and 0 bases from J, with 13 bases between. CDR1 is SGHRS, CDR2 YFSETQ, per germline. The CDR3 reads CASGGDMNTEAFF. CDR3 DNA sequence: TGCGCCTCCGGGGGGGACATGAACACTGAAGCTTTCTTT.

The chain couples TRBV10-1 to TRBJ2-2; D may be TRBD2 (5 bases). The germline V gene has CDR1 WNHNN and CDR2 SYGVQD (reference sequence). The CDR3 covers 15 residues. V dropped 2 bases and J dropped 5 bases, with 12 bases sitting between them. CDR3 loop: CASSEERPGTGELFF. DNA for the CDR3: TGCGCCAGCAGTGAGGAGAGGCCGGGGACCGGGGAGCTGTTTTTT.

This clone was recorded a few times. The rearrangement uses TRBV29-1 and TRBJ1-1; perhaps TRBD1 as D (5 bases). The V gene lost 7 bases and the J gene lost 7 bases, with 19 bases spanning the gap. The V gene's germline CDR1 is SQVTM and CDR2 ANQGSEA. This CDR3 is built from 13 residues. CDR3 loop: CSGKTVREGEAFF. Here the CDR3 DNA reads TGCAGCGGCAAGACAGTTCGTGAAGGTGAAGCTTTCTTT.

The chain employs TRBV7-8 and TRBJ2-7; D uncertain. Trimming stripped 5 bases from V and 4 bases from J, with 6 bases between. CDR1 and CDR2 (germline): SGHVS, FQNEAQ. This CDR3 region has 11 residues. The CDR3 spells CASSLLYEQYF. CDR3 coding DNA: TGTGCCAGCAGCCTCTTATACGAGCAGTACTTC.

About this clone: The same CDR3 also results from other DNA sequences found in this sample. The chain carries TRBV19 and TRBJ1-2; no clear D. Between the trimmed V and J ends, which lost 6 bases and 3 bases, there was a span of 5 bases. The CDR3 loop spans 11 amino acids. Germline V gene data show CDR1 as LNHDA and CDR2 as SQIVND (reference sequence). CDR3 region: CASSPDYGYTF. CDR3 DNA: TGTGCCAGTAGCCCCGACTATGGCTACACCTTC.

The rearrangement joins TRBV5-4 to TRBJ2-1, with 13 bases identical to TRBD2. Per germline, CDR1 SGHNT and CDR2 YYREEE (reference sequence). The CDR3 contains 17 residues. V dropped 5 bases and J dropped 10; count of bases not matched to a gene: 15. The CDR3 region is CASSRPGLAGSGGEQFF. DNA of the CDR3: TGTGCCAGCAGTCGCCCGGGACTAGCGGGGTCAGGTGGCGAGCAGTTCTTC.

The rearrangement uses TRBV5-1 and TRBJ1-1; 7 bases line up with TRBD1. CDR1 and CDR2 (germline): SGHRS, YFSETQ. V shed 0 bases and J 1 base; nucleotides not matched to a gene: 3. This CDR3 comprises 15 residues. CDR3 nucleotide sequence: TGCGCCAGCAGCTTGGTGGCAGGGGGGAACACTGAAGCTTTCTTT. It specifies CASSLVAGGNTEAFF. Together with reference TRBV5-1 and TRBJ1-1, the CDR3 gives the full variable domain: KAGVTQTPRYLIKTRGQQVTLSCSPISGHRSVSWYQQTPGQGLQFLFEYFSETQRNKGNFPGRFSGRQFSNSRSEMNVSTLELGDSALYLCASSLVAGGNTEAFFGQGTRLTVV.

The genes are TRBV5-5 and TRBJ1-2, with unresolved D. Deletions cut 2 bases from V and 0 bases from J, with 8 bases between. This CDR3 is built from 14 residues. Germline CDR1 is SGHKS and CDR2 is YYEKEE (reference sequence). CDR3 residues: CASSFGLSNYGYTF. DNA for the CDR3: TGTGCCAGCAGCTTTGGGCTCTCTAACTATGGCTACACCTTC.

The chain couples TRBV5-4 to TRBJ1-2, with a tentative D call TRBD1 (6 bases). This CDR3 is 15 amino acids long. The V and J ends lost 10 bases and 6 bases respectively, with 25 bases between them. Germline CDR1 SGHNT, CDR2 YYREEE (reference sequence). Here the CDR3 DNA reads TGTGCCGCTGGAGTGAGGTCGGCAGGGGTTGATGGCTACACCTTC. Translated, it gives CAAGVRSAGVDGYTF.

A few counts support this clone. The rearrangement joins TRBV2 to TRBJ1-1; D is uncertain. The V end was cut by 6 bases, the J end by 6 bases, with 14 bases between. This CDR3 contains 13 residues. The V gene's germline CDR1 is SNHLY and CDR2 FYNNEI. The CDR3: CASSELGSPEAFF. CDR3 nucleotides: TGTGCCAGCAGCGAGTTGGGTAGCCCTGAAGCTTTCTTT.

The chain is built from TRBV5-1 and TRBJ2-7; D perhaps matches TRBD1 (6 bases). Trimming left V 2 bases short and J 2 bases short, with 11 bases between. Germline V lookup: CDR1 SGHRS, CDR2 YFSETQ. The CDR3 has 14 residues. The CDR3 here is CASSFTGPPYEQYF. The CDR3 region has the DNA TGCGCCAGCAGCTTCACAGGGCCCCCCTACGAGCAGTACTTC. The full variable domain, rest sourced from reference TRBV5-1 and TRBJ2-7, is KAGVTQTPRYLIKTRGQQVTLSCSPISGHRSVSWYQQTPGQGLQFLFEYFSETQRNKGNFPGRFSGRQFSNSRSEMNVSTLELGDSALYLCASSFTGPPYEQYFGPGTRLTVT.

The chain uses TRBV11-3 and TRBJ1-6, with no clear D. The CDR3 spans 14 residues. Between the trimmed V and J ends, which lost 7 bases and 2 bases, there was a span of 9 bases. The V gene's germline CDR1 is SGHNT and CDR2 YENEEA. CDR3 coding DNA: TGTGCCAGCAAGGAGGAAACCTATAATTCACCCCTCCACTTT. Translated, it gives CASKEETYNSPLHF.

The chain is built from TRBV10-3 and TRBJ1-2; D gene uncertain. Germline values: CDR1 ENHRY, CDR2 SYGVKD. The CDR3 runs to 14 residues. V was trimmed by 5 bases and J by 5 bases, leaving 15 bases between them. The CDR3 DNA sequence: TGTGCCATCAGTCCCAAAACCAGCGAATATGGCTACACCTTC. Amino acid sequence: CAISPKTSEYGYTF.

This sequence joins TRBV18 and TRBJ2-3; D is undetermined. The CDR3 consists of 13 residues. The germline V and J ends were trimmed by 2 bases and 0 bases, with 3 bases remaining between them. Germline lookup yields CDR1 KGHSH and CDR2 LQKENI. CDR3 nucleotide sequence: TGTGCCAGCTCACCAACTAGCACAGATACGCAGTATTTT. It codes for CASSPTSTDTQYF. Full variable domain (rest looked up from reference TRBV18 and TRBJ2-3): NAGVMQNPRHLVRRRGQEARLRCSPMKGHSHVYWYRQLPEEGLKFMVYLQKENIIDESGMPKERFSAEFPKEGPSILRIQQVVRGDSAAYFCASSPTSTDTQYFGPGTRLTVL.

The V and J genes are TRBV27 and TRBJ1-2; 8 bases map to TRBD1. Trimming cost V 4 bases and J 4 bases; bases outside gene matches: 2. CDR3 length: 13 residues. Germline loops: CDR1 MNHEY, CDR2 SMNVEV (reference sequence). CDR3 nucleotide sequence: TGTGCCAGCAGTTATACAGGGGGCTATGGCTACACCTTC. Its protein is CASSYTGGYGYTF.

Only one count was recorded for this clone. V and J are TRBV5-4 and TRBJ2-7, with TRBD2 as a possible D gene (6 bases). The V gene lost 4 bases and the J gene lost 2 bases, with 10 bases spanning the gap. This CDR3 contains 13 residues. The germline V gene encodes CDR1 SGHNT and CDR2 YYREEE (reference sequence). The CDR3 DNA follows: TGTGCCAGCAGCCGTGGGGGGACCTACGAGCAGTACTTC. It codes for CASSRGGTYEQYF.

The V call is TRBV19, the J call TRBJ1-2; 9 nucleotides align to TRBD1. CDR1 is LNHDA and CDR2 is SQIVND in the germline V gene (reference sequence). CDR3 length equals 13 residues. V shed 6 bases, J shed 4 bases, and the junction held 3 bases outside the gene matches. The CDR3 protein is CASSDRGFYGYTF. DNA of the CDR3: TGTGCCAGTAGCGACAGGGGGTTCTATGGCTACACCTTC. The whole variable domain, remainder taken from reference TRBV19 and TRBJ1-2, is DGGITQSPKYLFRKEGQNVTLSCEQNLNHDAMYWYRQDPGQGLRLIYYSQIVNDFQKGDIAEGYSVSREKKESFPLTVTSAQKNPTAFYLCASSDRGFYGYTFGSGTRLTVV.